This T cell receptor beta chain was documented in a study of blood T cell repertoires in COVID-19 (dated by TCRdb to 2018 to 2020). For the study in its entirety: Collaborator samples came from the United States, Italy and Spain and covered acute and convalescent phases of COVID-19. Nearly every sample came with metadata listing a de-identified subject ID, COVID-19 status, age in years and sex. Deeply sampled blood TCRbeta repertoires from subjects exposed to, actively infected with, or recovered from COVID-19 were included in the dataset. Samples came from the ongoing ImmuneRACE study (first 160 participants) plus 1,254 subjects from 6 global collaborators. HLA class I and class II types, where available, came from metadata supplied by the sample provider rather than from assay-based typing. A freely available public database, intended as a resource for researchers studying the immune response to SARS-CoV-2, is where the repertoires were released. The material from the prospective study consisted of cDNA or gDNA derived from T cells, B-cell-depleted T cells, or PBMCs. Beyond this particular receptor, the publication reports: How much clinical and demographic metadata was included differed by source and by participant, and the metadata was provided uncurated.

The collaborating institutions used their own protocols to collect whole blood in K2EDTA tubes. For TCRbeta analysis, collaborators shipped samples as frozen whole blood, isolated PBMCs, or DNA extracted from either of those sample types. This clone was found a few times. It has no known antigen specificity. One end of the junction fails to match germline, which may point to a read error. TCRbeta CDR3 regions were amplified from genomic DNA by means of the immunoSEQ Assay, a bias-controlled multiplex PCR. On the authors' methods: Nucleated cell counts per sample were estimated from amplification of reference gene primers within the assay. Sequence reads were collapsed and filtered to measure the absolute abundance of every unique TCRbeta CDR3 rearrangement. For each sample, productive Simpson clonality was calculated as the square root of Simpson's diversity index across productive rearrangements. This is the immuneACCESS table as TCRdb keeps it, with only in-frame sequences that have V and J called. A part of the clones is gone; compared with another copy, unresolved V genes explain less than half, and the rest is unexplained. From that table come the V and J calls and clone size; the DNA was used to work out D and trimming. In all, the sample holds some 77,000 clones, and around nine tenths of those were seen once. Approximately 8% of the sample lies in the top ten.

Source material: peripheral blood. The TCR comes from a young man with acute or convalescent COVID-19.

The CDR3: CASSLMIQEAQYF. The nucleotide sequence reads as follows: TGCGCCAGCAGCTTAATGATACAAGAGGCCCAGTACTTC. The chain is assembled from TRBV5-1 and TRBJ2-5; the D gene identity is not certain. The CDR3, from cysteine to phenylalanine, totals 13 residues. Of the read, only the CDR3 DNA is kept; its 39 bases are in frame from base 1. Sequences SGHRS (CDR1) and YFSETQ (CDR2) are obtained from the germline V gene.